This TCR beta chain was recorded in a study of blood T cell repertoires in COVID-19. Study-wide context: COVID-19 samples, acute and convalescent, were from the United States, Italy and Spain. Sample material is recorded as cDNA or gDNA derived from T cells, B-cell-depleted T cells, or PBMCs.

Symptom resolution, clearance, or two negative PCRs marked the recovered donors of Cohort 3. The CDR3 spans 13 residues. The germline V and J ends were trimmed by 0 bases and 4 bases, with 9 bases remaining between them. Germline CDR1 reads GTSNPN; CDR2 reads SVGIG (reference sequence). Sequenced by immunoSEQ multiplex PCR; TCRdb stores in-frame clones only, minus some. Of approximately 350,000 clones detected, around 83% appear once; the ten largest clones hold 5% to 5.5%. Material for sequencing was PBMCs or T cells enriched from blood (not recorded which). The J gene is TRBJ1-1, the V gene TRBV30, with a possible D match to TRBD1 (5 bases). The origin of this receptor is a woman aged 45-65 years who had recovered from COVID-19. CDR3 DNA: TGTGCCTGGAGTGTAGGGCAGGGCACTGAAGCTTTCTTT. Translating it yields CAWSVGQGTEAFF.